These 30 T cell receptor beta chains came from one sample sequenced in a study of naive and memory T cell subsets. Study results and limitations: A few larger clonotypes appeared in naive repertoires, especially CD8, possibly memory cells re-expressing CD45RA.

The beta constant-region primer was an equimolar mix of two oligonucleotides covering TRBC1 and TRBC2. Nested alpha and beta constant-region primers with the SP2 primer drove four PCR rounds on ligated cDNA. MiXCR, applied by TCRdb to the UMI-ligation and nested PCR reads, yields one record per CDR3 protein. Counted here are roughly 100,000 distinct CDR3 sequences, 14% occurring once; the ten biggest clones make up roughly 2.8%. Antigens for these TCRs are unknown. Sequencing input: naive CD8+ T cells from blood. The receptor source for this set is a human donor in good health.

The sample holds a few counts of this clonotype. This sequence joins TRBV27 and TRBJ2-7; possibly TRBD1 for D (6 bases). Germline CDR1 MNHEY, CDR2 SMNVEV (reference sequence). The V end lost 5 bases, the J end lost 0 bases, and 8 bases lay between the germline ends. The length of the CDR3 is 13 residues. The CDR3 protein is CASSQGFSYEQYF. In nucleotides, the CDR3 is TGTGCCAGCAGTCAGGGGTTCTCCTACGAGCAGTACTTC.

This chain links TRBV9 with TRBJ2-3; D is unclear. Between the trimmed V and J ends, which lost 0 bases and 6 bases, there was a span of 11 bases. Looked up from germline, CDR1 is SGDLS and CDR2 is YYNGEE. This CDR3 comprises 14 residues. CDR3 residues: CASSVGSRPDTQYF. CDR3 DNA sequence: TGTGCCAGCAGCGTAGGGAGCCGTCCCGATACGCAGTATTTT.

This clonotype has at least ten counts. The rearrangement joins TRBV7-8 to TRBJ2-7; D uncertain. The CDR3 totals 13 residues. V lost 3 bases, J lost 0 bases, and 6 bases lay in between. Germline V gene lookup returns CDR1 SGHVS and CDR2 FQNEAQ. The DNA of the CDR3 is TGTGCCAGCAGCTTTGGACGCTCCTACGAGCAGTACTTC. This translates into CASSFGRSYEQYF.

This chain connects TRBV27 to TRBJ2-7, with 9 bases identical to TRBD2. Germline CDR1 is MNHEY and CDR2 is SMNVEV (reference sequence). The CDR3 loop spans 13 amino acids. J was trimmed by 6 bases and V by 2 bases; bases with no gene match: 2. This chain's CDR3 is CASSLAGGLEQYF. The CDR3 nucleotides are TGTGCCAGCAGTTTAGCGGGGGGGCTCGAGCAGTACTTC.

This clonotype was observed a handful of times. V usage is TRBV27 and J usage is TRBJ2-7; no firm D call. V was shortened by 0 bases and J by 5 bases, with 8 bases between the two germline ends. The CDR3 extends over 13 amino acids. The germline gives CDR1 MNHEY, CDR2 SMNVEV (reference sequence). CDR3 amino acids: CASSLSTGHEQYF. For the CDR3, the DNA is TGTGCCAGCAGTTTATCAACGGGTCACGAGCAGTACTTC.

The gene calls are TRBV12-3 or TRBV12-4 and TRBJ2-7; 9 bases agree with TRBD1. CDR3 length equals 16 residues. V trimming: 5 bases; J trimming: 6 bases; junction bases outside the gene matches: 14. The CDR3 nucleotides are TGTGCCAGCAGTCACGGACAGGGGAAAAGGTGGGGCGAGCAGTACTTC. Its translation: CASSHGQGKRWGEQYF.

There are many counts of this clonotype. The junction departs from the called germline gene at one end, perhaps through a read error. The V and J genes are TRBV6-1 and TRBJ1-2; D perhaps matches TRBD1 (5 bases). The CDR3 extends over 13 amino acids. Per the germline V gene, CDR1 is MNHNS and CDR2 is SASEGT. The CDR3 bases are TGCGCCAGCAGTGAAGGGGCTTACTATGGCTACACCTTC. This encodes CASSEGAYYGYTF.

This rearrangement joins TRBV28 to TRBJ2-5; no clear D. This CDR3 has 14 amino acids. Per the germline V gene, CDR1 is MDHEN and CDR2 is SYDVKM. The germline V and J ends were trimmed by 4 bases and 5 bases, with 14 bases remaining between them. CDR3 protein: CASSSPRYGETQYF. The CDR3 DNA reads TGTGCCAGCAGTTCCCCCCGATATGGGGAGACCCAGTACTTC.

V gene TRBV2 combines with J gene TRBJ2-1; 13 bases fit TRBD2. Germline CDR1 and CDR2: SNHLY and FYNNEI. J gave up 9 bases and V 7 bases, and 12 bases lay outside the gene matches. The CDR3 length is 16 residues. The CDR3 DNA reads as TGTGCCAGCATGATAATGACTAGCGGGGGGCTGGGTGAGCAGTTCTTC. This translates into CASMIMTSGGLGEQFF.

The V gene is TRBV7-9, the J gene TRBJ2-3, with D possibly TRBD1 on 5 matching bases. V was trimmed by 8 bases and J by 8 bases, leaving 17 bases between them. The CDR3 extends over 13 amino acids. Germline V CDR1 and CDR2: SEHNR, FQNEAQ (reference sequence). The chain's CDR3 is CASQGNNVGTQYF. CDR3 coding DNA: TGTGCCAGCCAGGGAAATAATGTGGGTACGCAGTATTTT.

The rearrangement uses TRBV7-9 and TRBJ2-4; D is uncertain. Germline V gene data show CDR1 as SEHNR and CDR2 as FQNEAQ (reference sequence). Trimming pared 5 bases from V and 4 bases from J, leaving 12 bases between. The CDR3 sequence is 14 residues long. The CDR3 sequence is CASSPPGPKNIQYF. The CDR3 region has the DNA TGTGCCAGCAGCCCCCCAGGCCCTAAAAACATTCAGTACTTC.

This clonotype was detected a few times. V usage is TRBV7-9 and J usage is TRBJ2-3, with TRBD2 matching 14 bases. Germline V gives CDR1 SEHNR, CDR2 FQNEAQ (reference sequence). CDR3 length: 18 residues. V shed 5 bases and J 4 bases; nucleotides not matched to a gene: 11. The chain's CDR3 is CASSQGLAGAVIADTQYF. Written as DNA, the CDR3 is TGTGCCAGCAGCCAGGGACTAGCGGGGGCCGTGATCGCAGATACGCAGTATTTT.

The table lists this clonotype with many counts. The J gene is TRBJ1-6, the V gene TRBV5-1; maybe TRBD1 (5 bases). V dropped 4 bases and J dropped 8 bases, with 7 bases sitting between them. Looked up from germline, CDR1 is SGHRS and CDR2 is YFSETQ. This CDR3 contains 12 residues. The CDR3 here is CASSRGDSPLHF. Here the CDR3 DNA reads TGCGCCAGCAGCAGGGGAGATTCACCCCTCCACTTT.

CDR3 region: CASSQTGEKLFF. CDR3 in DNA: TGCGCCAGCAGCCAAACAGGGGAAAAACTGTTTTTT. The rearrangement links TRBV4-3 to TRBJ1-4, with a tentative D call TRBD1 (6 bases). The CDR3 has 12 residues. Trimming cost V 2 bases and J 8 bases, with 6 bases left between them. Germline V lookup: CDR1 LGHNA, CDR2 YSLEER.

The chain links TRBV20-1 to TRBJ2-7, with 9 bases fitting TRBD1. Per germline, CDR1 DFQATT and CDR2 SNEGSKA (reference sequence). V lost 5 bases to trimming and J lost 0 bases; unmatched junction nucleotides: 8. This CDR3 contains 15 residues. The CDR3 is CSAQYRDRVSYEQYF. The DNA of the CDR3 is TGCAGTGCTCAGTACCGGGACAGGGTCTCCTACGAGCAGTACTTC.

The CDR3 DNA sequence: TGTGCCAGCAGCCAAGTGGGCGCCTCCGGCAATGAGCAGTTCTTC. It specifies CASSQVGASGNEQFF. The chain is built from TRBV4-2 and TRBJ2-1, with no clear D. This CDR3 has 15 residues. V dropped 1 base and J dropped 6 bases, with 13 bases sitting between them. Germline V gene data show CDR1 as LGHNA and CDR2 as YNFKEQ.

The V and J genes are TRBV11-2 and TRBJ2-3; 11 bases are a match to TRBD1. Germline V CDR1 and CDR2: SGHAT, FQNNGV. The CDR3 has 19 residues. Trimming at V came to 5 bases and at J to 6 bases, leaving 19 bases not matched to a gene. The CDR3 DNA follows: TGTGCCAGCAGCAACCCCAGGTTTCATGGACAGGGGGCGTCGGATACGCAGTATTTT. Encoded protein: CASSNPRFHGQGASDTQYF.

This clonotype has a count of ten or more. The chain couples TRBV19 to TRBJ1-4; D might be TRBD1 (5 bases). The CDR3 spans 14 residues. V was clipped by 3 bases and J by 7 bases, with 12 bases between them. Germline values: CDR1 LNHDA, CDR2 SQIVND (reference sequence). CDR3 residues: CASSMWKGPEKLFF. In nucleotides, the CDR3 is TGTGCCAGTAGTATGTGGAAGGGGCCTGAAAAACTGTTTTTT.

The J gene is TRBJ2-3, the V gene TRBV9; 10 bases match TRBD2. Germline CDR1 is SGDLS and CDR2 is YYNGEE. This CDR3 has 16 residues. Trimming took 4 bases from V and 0 from J; bases not matched to a gene: 5. CDR3 protein: CASSRAGGPSTDTQYF. CDR3 bases: TGTGCCAGCAGCCGAGCGGGAGGGCCTAGCACAGATACGCAGTATTTT.

This clonotype came up a few times. The DNA for the CDR3 is TGTGCCAGCAGCCCGGACAGTATTGAGCAGTTCTTC. The encoded protein is CASSPDSIEQFF. J is TRBJ2-1 and V is TRBV7-2, with D perhaps matching TRBD1 (6 bases). The germline CDR1 and CDR2 sequences are SGHTA and FQGNSA. The V end lost 5 bases, the J end lost 9 bases, and 11 bases lay between the germline ends. The CDR3 loop spans 12 amino acids.

The V and J genes are TRBV19 and TRBJ2-3; 10 nucleotides align to TRBD2. The V gene end was trimmed by 7 bases and the J gene end by 6 bases; junction bases not matched to a gene: 10. This CDR3 spans 15 amino acids. The germline CDR1 and CDR2 sequences are LNHDA and SQIVND (reference sequence). The CDR3 region has the DNA TGTGCCAGTACTCTGACTAGCGGGTTGACCGATACGCAGTATTTT. Translated, it gives CASTLTSGLTDTQYF. Full variable domain (rest looked up from reference TRBV19 and TRBJ2-3): DGGITQSPKYLFRKEGQNVTLSCEQNLNHDAMYWYRQDPGQGLRLIYYSQIVNDFQKGDIAEGYSVSREKKESFPLTVTSAQKNPTAFYLCASTLTSGLTDTQYFGPGTRLTVL.

There are a few counts of this clonotype. The rearrangement joins TRBV6-1 to TRBJ2-7; possible D gene TRBD1, 6 bases. Trimming took 4 bases from V and 7 from J, leaving 11 bases between them. CDR1 and CDR2 from the germline V gene are MNHNS and SASEGT. This CDR3 contains 12 residues. CDR3 in DNA: TGTGCCAGCAGTGTTACAGGGCGGGAGCAGTACTTC. This translates into CASSVTGREQYF.

This clonotype was seen repeatedly, ten times or more. The chain joins TRBV7-8 to TRBJ2-7; 7 bases are a match to TRBD1. Trimming at V came to 5 bases and at J to 6 bases, leaving 10 bases not matched to a gene. Per the germline V gene, CDR1 is SGHVS and CDR2 is FQNEAQ. There are 14 residues in the CDR3. The DNA of the CDR3 is TGTGCCAGCAGCGGCCCGGGACAGACCCCCGAGCAGTACTTC. Its translation is CASSGPGQTPEQYF.

J is TRBJ1-2 and V is TRBV4-3; the D is unclear. Germline V CDR1 and CDR2: LGHNA, YSLEER. The CDR3 is made up of 15 amino acids. Trimming pared 0 bases from V and 1 base from J, leaving 9 bases between. The CDR3 region has the DNA TGCGCCAGCAGCCAAGAATGGGAAGATAACTATGGCTACACCTTC. It encodes CASSQEWEDNYGYTF.

The rearrangement uses TRBV30 and TRBJ2-1, with D hard to call. The CDR3 loop spans 12 amino acids. Trimming pared 0 bases from V and 5 bases from J, leaving 5 bases between. Germline assignment: CDR1 GTSNPN and CDR2 SVGIG (reference sequence). CDR3 nucleotides: TGTGCCTGGAGTGTATTACACAATGAGCAGTTCTTC. Its protein is CAWSVLHNEQFF.

The rearrangement uses TRBV27 and TRBJ1-1; possible D gene TRBD1, 6 bases. Germline V lookup: CDR1 MNHEY, CDR2 SMNVEV (reference sequence). Trimming stripped 3 bases from V and 0 bases from J, with 17 bases between. The CDR3 length is 17 residues. DNA for the CDR3: TGTGCCAGCAGTTTCCTGACACCGACAGGACTGAACACTGAAGCTTTCTTT. This codes for CASSFLTPTGLNTEAFF.

This clonotype appeared many times. The chain is built from TRBV5-6 and TRBJ2-1; D possibly uses TRBD1 or TRBD2 (5 bases each). Germline CDR1 and CDR2: SGHDT and YYEEEE. The length of the CDR3 is 15 residues. The V end lost 3 bases, the J end lost 2 bases, and 12 bases lay between the germline ends. The CDR3 nucleotides read TGTGCCAGCAGCTGGGCCGGGGCCCCCTACAATGAGCAGTTCTTC. It is translated as CASSWAGAPYNEQFF.

About this clonotype itself: A much larger clone lies a single base off, so this may be a read error. The V and J genes are TRBV6-6 and TRBJ1-1; D unclear. This CDR3 comprises 12 residues. V lost 2 bases, J lost 0 bases, and 1 base lay in between. Germline V gene lookup returns CDR1 MNHNY and CDR2 SVGAGI (reference sequence). CDR3 loop: CASSYVNTEAFF. DNA of the CDR3: TGTGCCAGCAGTTACGTGAACACTGAAGCTTTCTTT.

This clonotype was seen at least ten times. The chain joins TRBV4-3 to TRBJ2-1, with 8 bases identical to TRBD1. Unmatched junction bases numbered 8, after V lost 4 bases and J lost 9 bases. The CDR3 runs to 14 residues. In germline, CDR1 is LGHNA, CDR2 YSLEER. CDR3 residues: CASSRYAGGGEQFF. The DNA of the CDR3 is TGCGCCAGCAGCCGCTACGCAGGGGGCGGTGAGCAGTTCTTC.

The genes are TRBV29-1 and TRBJ2-1; no firm D call. The CDR3 consists of 12 residues. Germline V lookup: CDR1 SQVTM, CDR2 ANQGSEA. V lost 1 base to trimming and J lost 7 bases, with 8 bases between them. The CDR3 sequence is CSVEVRLNEQFF. The CDR3 coding sequence is TGCAGCGTTGAAGTGAGGTTGAATGAGCAGTTCTTC.